This T cell receptor beta chain was sequenced during a study of shared clonotypes between healthy human individuals. As for this clone: Antigen unknown.

The study's findings and limits: Some naive CD4 clonotypes, 5% to 5.5%, turned up in common across four donors.

Recent vaccinations or acute infections were absent in the healthy HIV-negative adult donors. The method was immunoSEQ multiplex PCR; TCRdb's version includes in-frame clones alone and lacks a portion of them. This table holds fewer than 2.5 million clones, roughly 93% found once. The CDR3 is 18 residues long. Germline lookup yields CDR1 SGHRS and CDR2 YFSETQ. Unmatched junction bases numbered 9, after V lost 3 bases and J lost 0 bases. The rearrangement joins TRBV5-1 to TRBJ2-7, with TRBD2 matching over 13 bases. Sequenced sample: naive CD4+ T cells from PBMCs. Described subset: CD45RA+ positively selected. The TCR comes from a man between 18 and 29 years old in good health. Some clones in this sample may be carry-over from other donors' samples. CDR3: CASSSRPGLAGSSYEQYF. In DNA form, the CDR3 reads TGCGCCAGCAGCTCACGCCCGGGACTAGCGGGATCCTCCTACGAGCAGTACTTC.